A single sample gave rise to the 7 T cell receptor beta chains below, sequenced in a study of blood T cell repertoires in COVID-19 (dated by TCRdb to 2020 to 2022). The library was produced with the immunoSEQ multiplex PCR assay. TCRdb re-hosts the immuneACCESS table, in-frame sequences only. Its copies lack some clones; in the studies checked, an unresolved V gene accounts for under half of them, and the cause for the rest is not known. Recorded for this sample are 650,000 to 800,000 clones; 70% to 90% of them occurred a single time. Over 0.2% of the sample goes to the ten largest clones. Sequenced input: peripheral blood. These TCRs come from a woman in her late teens or twenties with acute or convalescent COVID-19.

This clone was seen just once. The chain joins TRBV7-2 to TRBJ1-2, with TRBD1 matching over 7 bases. The CDR3 spans 15 residues. CDR1 and CDR2 from the germline V gene are SGHTA and FQGNSA. The V and J ends lost 2 bases and 8 bases, in that order; junction bases with no gene match: 11. In DNA form, the CDR3 reads TGTGCCAGCAGCTTAACAGGGGCGGTGGTAAGAGGCTACACCTTC. Amino acid sequence: CASSLTGAVVRGYTF. Together with reference TRBV7-2 and TRBJ1-2, the CDR3 gives the full variable domain: GAGVSQSPSNKVTEKGKDVELRCDPISGHTALYWYRQSLGQGLEFLIYFQGNSAPDKSGLPSDRFSAERTGGSVSTLTIQRTQQEDSAVYLCASSLTGAVVRGYTFGSGTRLTVV.

V is TRBV6-1 and J is TRBJ2-5; TRBD2 agrees at 8 bases. The CDR3 length is 15 residues. Germline-derived CDR1 and CDR2 are MNHNS and SASEGT. Trimming took 2 bases from V and 4 from J; bases not matched to a gene: 6. CDR3 residues: CASSEMSGGGETQYF. The CDR3 DNA reads TGTGCCAGCAGTGAAATGAGCGGGGGAGGAGAGACCCAGTACTTC.

This clone was detected a few times. This rearrangement joins TRBV6-1 to TRBJ2-7, with 9 positions matching TRBD1. CDR3 length: 16 residues. Trimming removed 4 bases from V and 6 bases from J; junction bases left unmatched: 13. From germline, CDR1 is MNHNS and CDR2 SASEGT. The CDR3 loop reads CASSVKPGQGALEQYF. DNA of the CDR3: TGTGCCAGCAGTGTCAAACCGGGACAGGGAGCCCTCGAGCAGTACTTC.

The rearrangement links TRBV27 to TRBJ1-2; 8 bases line up with TRBD1. Germline CDR1 and CDR2: MNHEY and SMNVEV (reference sequence). The V and J ends lost 6 bases and 8 bases, in that order; junction bases with no gene match: 17. This CDR3 is 16 amino acids long. The CDR3 here is CASSSPGYGRGRGYTF. CDR3 in DNA: TGTGCCAGCAGCTCGCCCGGGTACGGCAGGGGGCGCGGCTACACCTTC.

The genes are TRBV5-6 and TRBJ1-1, with 7 bases identical to TRBD1. Germline CDR1 reads SGHDT; CDR2 reads YYEEEE. CDR3 size: 14 residues. J was trimmed by 1 base and V by 5 bases; bases with no gene match: 5. This CDR3 is CASRPTGKNTEAFF. The CDR3 DNA is TGTGCCAGCAGACCGACAGGGAAGAACACTGAAGCTTTCTTT.

In the case of this clone: The junction shows a germline mismatch at one end, possibly a read error. CDR3 sequence (DNA): TGTGCCAGCACTTTAGCAGGGACTACCAGGCAGTTCTTC. Translated, it gives CASTLAGTTRQFF. V is TRBV12-3 or TRBV12-4 and J is TRBJ2-1; TRBD2 matches 7 bases. The CDR3 is 13 residues long.

The CDR3 coding sequence is TGTGCCAGTAGTACCCCTGGGCTGGTACAGCGGGCCGGGGAGCTGTTTTTT. Translation: CASSTPGLVQRAGELFF. The V and J genes are TRBV19 and TRBJ2-2; TRBD2 is a possible D gene (6 bases). CDR1 is LNHDA and CDR2 is SQIVND in the germline V gene (reference sequence). CDR3 length: 17 amino acids. Trimming took off 4 bases at V and 6 bases at J, with 21 bases between the two ends. The variable domain in full, completed from reference TRBV19 and TRBJ2-2, reads DGGITQSPKYLFRKEGQNVTLSCEQNLNHDAMYWYRQDPGQGLRLIYYSQIVNDFQKGDIAEGYSVSREKKESFPLTVTSAQKNPTAFYLCASSTPGLVQRAGELFFGEGSRLTVL.